A selection of T cell receptor beta chains follows, all from one sample in a study of shared clonotypes between healthy human individuals. TCRdb's table, derived via immunoSEQ multiplex PCR, lists solely in-frame clones and lacks some. The top ten clones hold roughly 0.23% of a sample with fewer than 1 million clones, around 96% of them seen once. Source material: naive CD8+ T cells sorted from blood. These TCRs come from a man aged 25-40 years in good health. The CDR3 runs from the conserved cysteine through the conserved F or W. A D gene is named only where the DNA matches it firmly. A clone size is listed for some rows: how often the clone was seen (once, few, many), or a class if it is expanded.

cdr3_length: 17; d_call: -; j_call: TRBJ2-7; clone_size: -; v_call: TRBV15; cdr3_aa: CATSRDLLLGRSYEQYF; cdr3_nt: TGTGCCACCAGCAGAGACCTTTTGCTGGGACGTAGCTACGAGCAGTACTTC
cdr3_length: 13; d_call: -; j_call: TRBJ1-1; clone_size: -; v_call: TRBV27; cdr3_aa: CASSSDVYTEAFF; cdr3_nt: TGTGCCAGCAGTTCTGATGTGTACACTGAAGCTTTCTTT
cdr3_length: 13; d_call: -; j_call: TRBJ2-1; clone_size: -; v_call: TRBV12-5; cdr3_aa: CASGPGPYNEQFF; cdr3_nt: TGTGCTAGTGGTCCTGGACCCTACAATGAGCAGTTCTTC
cdr3_length: 13; d_call: TRBD1; j_call: TRBJ2-7; clone_size: -; v_call: TRBV5-4; cdr3_aa: CASSGTGIREQYF; cdr3_nt: TGTGCCAGCAGCGGGACAGGGATACGGGAGCAGTACTTC
cdr3_length: 12; d_call: -; j_call: TRBJ2-1; clone_size: -; v_call: TRBV29-1; cdr3_aa: CSVLISYNEQFF; cdr3_nt: TGCAGCGTCCTGATATCCTACAATGAGCAGTTCTTC
cdr3_length: 15; d_call: -; j_call: TRBJ2-3; clone_size: -; v_call: TRBV28; cdr3_aa: CASSLLATSTDTQYF; cdr3_nt: TGTGCCAGCAGTTTACTAGCGACTAGCACAGATACGCAGTATTTT
cdr3_length: 15; d_call: -; j_call: TRBJ1-4; clone_size: -; v_call: TRBV7-9; cdr3_aa: CASSSRGATNEKLFF; cdr3_nt: TGTGCCAGCAGCTCCAGAGGAGCAACTAATGAAAAACTGTTTTTT
cdr3_length: 16; d_call: -; j_call: TRBJ1-2; clone_size: -; v_call: TRBV4-1; cdr3_aa: CASSQEPTGRIYGYTF; cdr3_nt: TGCGCCAGCAGCCAAGAGCCCACGGGCAGGATCTATGGCTACACCTTC
cdr3_length: 15; d_call: TRBD1; j_call: TRBJ2-7; clone_size: -; v_call: TRBV9; cdr3_aa: CASSGHRQGVEEQYF; cdr3_nt: TGTGCCAGCAGCGGACACCGACAGGGGGTGGAAGAGCAGTACTTC
cdr3_length: 13; d_call: TRBD1; j_call: TRBJ1-2; clone_size: -; v_call: TRBV15; cdr3_aa: CATSTGQGVGYTF; cdr3_nt: TGTGCCACCAGCACCGGACAGGGCGTCGGCTACACCTTC
cdr3_length: 14; d_call: TRBD2; j_call: TRBJ2-5; clone_size: -; v_call: TRBV6-5; cdr3_aa: CASSAASGSKTQYF; cdr3_nt: TGTGCCAGCAGTGCGGCTAGCGGGAGCAAGACCCAGTACTTC
cdr3_length: 12; d_call: -; j_call: TRBJ2-2; clone_size: -; v_call: TRBV15; cdr3_aa: CATSRVSGELFF; cdr3_nt: TGTGCCACCAGCAGAGTATCCGGGGAGCTGTTTTTT
cdr3_length: 14; d_call: -; j_call: TRBJ2-3; clone_size: -; v_call: TRBV25-1; cdr3_aa: CASKASFSTDTQYF; cdr3_nt: TGTGCCTCCAAAGCATCCTTTAGCACAGATACGCAGTATTTT
cdr3_length: 19; d_call: -; j_call: TRBJ2-4; clone_size: -; v_call: TRBV7-8; cdr3_aa: CASSLGSLIPGKAKNIQYF; cdr3_nt: TGTGCCAGCAGCTTAGGAAGCTTGATCCCAGGGAAGGCCAAAAACATTCAGTACTTC
cdr3_length: 14; d_call: -; j_call: TRBJ2-1; clone_size: -; v_call: TRBV11-3; cdr3_aa: CASSVDSLYNEQFF; cdr3_nt: TGTGCCAGCAGCGTGGACAGCCTGTACAATGAGCAGTTCTTC
cdr3_length: 12; d_call: -; j_call: TRBJ1-2; clone_size: once; v_call: TRBV11-2; cdr3_aa: CASSLLGPGYTF; cdr3_nt: TGTGCCAGCAGCTTACTGGGGCCTGGCTACACCTTC
cdr3_length: 17; d_call: TRBD2; j_call: TRBJ2-5; clone_size: -; v_call: TRBV5-1; cdr3_aa: CASSLRGTSGPQETQYF; cdr3_nt: TGCGCCAGCAGCCTAAGGGGGACTAGCGGCCCGCAGGAGACCCAGTACTTC
cdr3_length: 16; d_call: TRBD2; j_call: TRBJ2-1; clone_size: -; v_call: TRBV27; cdr3_aa: CASSLSSSGAYNEQFF; cdr3_nt: TGTGCCAGCAGTTTATCGTCTAGCGGGGCTTACAATGAGCAGTTCTTC
cdr3_length: 15; d_call: -; j_call: TRBJ2-2; clone_size: once; v_call: TRBV27; cdr3_aa: CASSLYEGDTGELFF; cdr3_nt: TGTGCCAGCAGTTTATATGAGGGAGACACCGGGGAGCTGTTTTTT
cdr3_length: 14; d_call: TRBD2; j_call: TRBJ2-1; clone_size: -; v_call: TRBV29-1; cdr3_aa: CSVRTSGFYNEQFF; cdr3_nt: TGCAGCGTTCGGACTAGCGGATTCTACAATGAGCAGTTCTTC
cdr3_length: 15; d_call: TRBD1; j_call: TRBJ1-2; clone_size: -; v_call: TRBV19; cdr3_aa: CASSPFDRGRFGYTF; cdr3_nt: TGTGCCAGTAGTCCCTTCGACAGGGGAAGATTTGGCTACACCTTC
cdr3_length: 18; d_call: TRBD1; j_call: TRBJ2-2; clone_size: -; v_call: TRBV4-1; cdr3_aa: CASSQEEIGQGDTGELFF; cdr3_nt: TGCGCCAGCAGCCAAGAGGAAATAGGACAGGGGGACACCGGGGAGCTGTTTTTT
cdr3_length: 13; d_call: -; j_call: TRBJ1-1; clone_size: -; v_call: TRBV5-4; cdr3_aa: CASSSELNTEAFF; cdr3_nt: TGTGCCAGCAGCTCAGAATTGAACACTGAAGCTTTCTTT
cdr3_length: 15; d_call: -; j_call: TRBJ1-2; clone_size: -; v_call: TRBV27; cdr3_aa: CASSLSPGGAHGYTF; cdr3_nt: TGTGCCAGCAGTTTATCACCGGGAGGGGCGCACGGCTACACCTTC
cdr3_length: 15; d_call: -; j_call: TRBJ2-6; clone_size: -; v_call: TRBV2; cdr3_aa: CASIQQGSGANVLTF; cdr3_nt: TGTGCCAGCATCCAACAGGGCTCTGGGGCCAACGTCCTGACTTTC
cdr3_length: 15; d_call: -; j_call: TRBJ2-2; clone_size: -; v_call: TRBV9; cdr3_aa: CASSVDVLLTGELFF; cdr3_nt: TGTGCCAGCAGCGTAGATGTACTCCTCACCGGGGAGCTGTTTTTT
cdr3_length: 14; d_call: -; j_call: TRBJ2-7; clone_size: -; v_call: TRBV29-1; cdr3_aa: CSVEGTGTPFEQYF; cdr3_nt: TGCAGCGTTGAAGGAACCGGGACCCCCTTCGAGCAGTACTTC
cdr3_length: 11; d_call: -; j_call: TRBJ2-7; clone_size: once; v_call: TRBV11-2; cdr3_aa: CASSLQNEQYF; cdr3_nt: TGTGCCAGCAGCTTACAAAACGAGCAGTACTTC
cdr3_length: 15; d_call: -; j_call: TRBJ1-1; clone_size: -; v_call: TRBV5-1; cdr3_aa: CASSLAYEVDTEAFF; cdr3_nt: TGCGCCAGCAGCTTGGCCTACGAGGTGGACACTGAAGCTTTCTTT
cdr3_length: 15; d_call: -; j_call: TRBJ1-2; clone_size: -; v_call: TRBV5-1; cdr3_aa: CASSLTGDTNYGYTF; cdr3_nt: TGCGCCAGCAGTTTAACAGGAGACACTAACTATGGCTACACCTTC
cdr3_length: 13; d_call: -; j_call: TRBJ2-1; clone_size: -; v_call: TRBV29-1; cdr3_aa: CSVVTTGNNEQFF; cdr3_nt: TGCAGCGTTGTGACTACTGGAAACAATGAGCAGTTCTTC
cdr3_length: 16; d_call: -; j_call: TRBJ2-6; clone_size: -; v_call: TRBV9; cdr3_aa: CASSVGWVGGANVLTF; cdr3_nt: TGTGCCAGCAGCGTTGGCTGGGTCGGGGGGGCCAACGTCCTGACTTTC
cdr3_length: 14; d_call: -; j_call: TRBJ2-3; clone_size: -; v_call: TRBV6-1; cdr3_aa: CASRPKTRADTQYF; cdr3_nt: TGTGCCAGCAGACCGAAAACGCGGGCAGATACGCAGTATTTT
cdr3_length: 18; d_call: TRBD2; j_call: TRBJ2-2; clone_size: once; v_call: TRBV25-1; cdr3_aa: CASSDSTSGSLYFGELFF; cdr3_nt: TGTGCCAGCAGTGATTCCACTAGCGGGAGTTTATATTTCGGGGAGCTGTTTTTT
cdr3_length: 15; d_call: -; j_call: TRBJ2-3; clone_size: -; v_call: TRBV28; cdr3_aa: CASSFSSFSTDTQYF; cdr3_nt: TGTGCCAGCAGTTTTTCGTCATTTAGCACAGATACGCAGTATTTT
cdr3_length: 17; d_call: TRBD2; j_call: TRBJ2-1; clone_size: -; v_call: TRBV9; cdr3_aa: CASSATSGWAGGNEQFF; cdr3_nt: TGTGCCAGCAGCGCCACAAGTGGATGGGCGGGAGGGAATGAGCAGTTCTTC